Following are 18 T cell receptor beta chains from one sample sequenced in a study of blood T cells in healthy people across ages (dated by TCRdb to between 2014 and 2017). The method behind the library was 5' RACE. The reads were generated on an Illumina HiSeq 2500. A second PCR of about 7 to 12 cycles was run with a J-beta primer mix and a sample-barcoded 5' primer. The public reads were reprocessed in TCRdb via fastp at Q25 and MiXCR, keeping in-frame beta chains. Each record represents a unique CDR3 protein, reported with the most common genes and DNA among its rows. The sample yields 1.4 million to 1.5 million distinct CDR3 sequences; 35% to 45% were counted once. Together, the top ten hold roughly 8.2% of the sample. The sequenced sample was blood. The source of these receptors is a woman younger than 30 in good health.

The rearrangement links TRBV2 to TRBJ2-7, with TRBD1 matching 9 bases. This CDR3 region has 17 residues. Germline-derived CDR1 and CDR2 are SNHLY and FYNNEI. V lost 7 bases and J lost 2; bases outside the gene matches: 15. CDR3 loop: CASTILTSRDRAYEQYF. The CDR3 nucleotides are TGTGCCAGCACCATACTCACCAGCCGGGACAGGGCCTACGAGCAGTACTTC.

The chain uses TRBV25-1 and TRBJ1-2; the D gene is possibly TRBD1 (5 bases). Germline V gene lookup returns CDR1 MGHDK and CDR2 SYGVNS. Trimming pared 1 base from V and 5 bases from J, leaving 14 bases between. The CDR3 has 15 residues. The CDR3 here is CASSESGGDLYGYTF. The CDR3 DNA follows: TGTGCCAGCAGTGAATCTGGCGGGGACCTTTATGGCTACACCTTC.

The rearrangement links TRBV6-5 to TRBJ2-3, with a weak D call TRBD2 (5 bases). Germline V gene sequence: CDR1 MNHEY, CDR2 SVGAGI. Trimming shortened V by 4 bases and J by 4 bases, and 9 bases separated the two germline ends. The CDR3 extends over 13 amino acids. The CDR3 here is CASSSAAPDTQYF. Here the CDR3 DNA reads TGTGCCAGCAGTTCAGCGGCCCCAGATACGCAGTATTTT.

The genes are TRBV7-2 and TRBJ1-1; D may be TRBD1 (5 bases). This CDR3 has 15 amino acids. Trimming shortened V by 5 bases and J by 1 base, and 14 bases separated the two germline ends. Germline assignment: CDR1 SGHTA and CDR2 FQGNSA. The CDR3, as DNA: TGTGCCAGCAGCCGGGACCCGGCGGGGAACACTGAAGCTTTCTTT. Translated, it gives CASSRDPAGNTEAFF.

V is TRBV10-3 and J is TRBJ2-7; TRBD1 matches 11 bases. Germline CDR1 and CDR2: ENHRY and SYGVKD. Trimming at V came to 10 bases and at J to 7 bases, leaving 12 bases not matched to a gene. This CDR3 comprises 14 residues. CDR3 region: CATVGQGVVDEQYF. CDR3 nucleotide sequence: TGTGCCACGGTGGGACAGGGGGTTGTAGATGAGCAGTACTTC.

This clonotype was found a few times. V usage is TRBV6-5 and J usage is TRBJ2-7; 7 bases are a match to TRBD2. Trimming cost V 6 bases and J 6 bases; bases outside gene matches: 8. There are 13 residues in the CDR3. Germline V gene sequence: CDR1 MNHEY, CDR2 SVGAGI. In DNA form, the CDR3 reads TGTGCCAGCAGCCTACCCGGGGGGTGCGAGCAGTACTTC. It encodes CASSLPGGCEQYF.

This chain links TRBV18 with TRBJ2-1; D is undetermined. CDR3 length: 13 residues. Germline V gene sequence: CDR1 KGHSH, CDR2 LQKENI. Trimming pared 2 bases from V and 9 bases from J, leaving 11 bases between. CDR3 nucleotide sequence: TGTGCCAGCTCACCAAACCCGTCGGGTGAGCAGTTCTTC. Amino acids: CASSPNPSGEQFF.

CDR3 amino acids: CASKGRTLNTGELFF. The CDR3 DNA is TGCGCCTCCAAGGGGCGGACGTTGAACACCGGGGAGCTGTTTTTT. The genes are TRBV10-2 and TRBJ2-2, with TRBD1 as a possible D gene (5 bases). Trimming removed 11 bases at V and 1 base at J, with 17 bases between. Germline V gene data show CDR1 as WSHSY and CDR2 as SAAADI. The CDR3 runs 15 residues.

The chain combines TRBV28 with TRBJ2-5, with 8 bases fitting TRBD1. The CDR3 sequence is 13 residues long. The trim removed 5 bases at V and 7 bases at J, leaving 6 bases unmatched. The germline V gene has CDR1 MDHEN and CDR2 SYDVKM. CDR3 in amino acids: CASSLEQGGTQYF. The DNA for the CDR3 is TGTGCCAGCAGTCTTGAACAGGGGGGGACCCAGTACTTC.

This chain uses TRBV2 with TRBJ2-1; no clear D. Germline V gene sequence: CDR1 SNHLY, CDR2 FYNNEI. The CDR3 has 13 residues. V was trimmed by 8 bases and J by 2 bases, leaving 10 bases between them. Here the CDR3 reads CASGDIPYNEQFF. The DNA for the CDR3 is TGTGCCAGCGGGGATATACCCTACAATGAGCAGTTCTTC. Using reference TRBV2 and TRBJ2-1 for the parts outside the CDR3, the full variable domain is EPEVTQTPSHQVTQMGQEVILRCVPISNHLYFYWYRQILGQKVEFLVSFYNNEISEKSEIFDDQFSVERPDGSNFTLKIRSTKLEDSAMYFCASGDIPYNEQFFGPGTRLTVL.

CDR3 coding DNA: TGTGCCAGCAGTTACTCGTACTGGTACCAAGAGACCCAGTACTTC. This codes for CASSYSYWYQETQYF. The chain couples TRBV6-5 to TRBJ2-5; no reliable D call. The CDR3 runs to 15 residues. V was shortened by 0 bases and J by 0 bases, with 8 bases between the two germline ends. Germline V lookup: CDR1 MNHEY, CDR2 SVGAGI.

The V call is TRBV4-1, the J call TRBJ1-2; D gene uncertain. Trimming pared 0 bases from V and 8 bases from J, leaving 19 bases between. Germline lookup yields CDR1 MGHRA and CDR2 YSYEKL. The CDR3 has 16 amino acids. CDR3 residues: CASSQDRNTLGYGYTF. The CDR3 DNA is TGCGCCAGCAGCCAAGATAGGAACACCCTGGGCTACGGCTACACCTTC.

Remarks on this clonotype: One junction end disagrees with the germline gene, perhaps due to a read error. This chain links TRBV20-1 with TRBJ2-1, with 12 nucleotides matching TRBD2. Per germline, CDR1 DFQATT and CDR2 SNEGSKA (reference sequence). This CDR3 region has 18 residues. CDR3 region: CSAGDLGLAGDAYNEQFF. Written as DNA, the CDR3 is TGCAGTGCTGGAGATTTGGGACTAGCGGGTGATGCCTACAATGAGCAGTTCTTC.

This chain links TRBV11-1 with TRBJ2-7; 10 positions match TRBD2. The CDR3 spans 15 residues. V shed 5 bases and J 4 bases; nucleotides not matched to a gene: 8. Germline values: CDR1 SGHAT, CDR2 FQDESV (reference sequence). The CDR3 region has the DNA TGTGCCAGCAGCGTCACTAGCGGGGCCGGTTACGAGCAGTACTTC. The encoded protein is CASSVTSGAGYEQYF.

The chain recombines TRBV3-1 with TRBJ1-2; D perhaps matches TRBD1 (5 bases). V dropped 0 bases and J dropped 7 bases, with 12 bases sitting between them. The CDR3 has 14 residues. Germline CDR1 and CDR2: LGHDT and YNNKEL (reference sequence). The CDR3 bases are TGTGCCAGCAGCCAAGATTCCAGGGTGGGTGGCTACACCTTC. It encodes CASSQDSRVGGYTF.

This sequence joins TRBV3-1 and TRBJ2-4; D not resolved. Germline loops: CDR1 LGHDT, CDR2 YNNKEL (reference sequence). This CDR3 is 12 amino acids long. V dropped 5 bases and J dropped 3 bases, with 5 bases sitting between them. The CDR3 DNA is TGTGCCAGCAGCTGGAACAAAAACATTCAGTACTTC. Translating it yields CASSWNKNIQYF.

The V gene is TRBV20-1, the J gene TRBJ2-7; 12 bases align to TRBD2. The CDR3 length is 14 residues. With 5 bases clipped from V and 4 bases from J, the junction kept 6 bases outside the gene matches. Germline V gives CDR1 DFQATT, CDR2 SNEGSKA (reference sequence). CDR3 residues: CSARVGTSGYEQYF. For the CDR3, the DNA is TGCAGTGCTCGTGTCGGGACTAGCGGGTACGAGCAGTACTTC.

In nucleotides, the CDR3 is TGTGCCAGCAGTACCACTACAGGGGCCTACAATGAGCAGTTCTTC. This gives the protein CASSTTTGAYNEQFF. The chain is built from TRBV25-1 and TRBJ2-1; 7 nucleotides match TRBD1. The germline CDR1 and CDR2 sequences are MGHDK and SYGVNS. The CDR3 loop spans 15 amino acids. Trimming removed 5 bases from V and 2 bases from J; junction bases left unmatched: 6.